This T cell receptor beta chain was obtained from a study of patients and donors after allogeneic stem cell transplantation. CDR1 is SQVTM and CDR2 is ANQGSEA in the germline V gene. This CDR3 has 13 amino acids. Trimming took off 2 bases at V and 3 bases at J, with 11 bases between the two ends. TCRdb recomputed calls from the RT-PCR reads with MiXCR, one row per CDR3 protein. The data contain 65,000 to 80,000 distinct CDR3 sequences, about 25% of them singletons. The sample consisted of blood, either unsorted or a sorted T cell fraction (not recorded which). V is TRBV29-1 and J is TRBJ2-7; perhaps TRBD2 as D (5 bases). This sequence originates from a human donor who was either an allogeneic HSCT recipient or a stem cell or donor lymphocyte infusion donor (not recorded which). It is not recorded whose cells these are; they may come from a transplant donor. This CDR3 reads CSVEIGISYEQYF. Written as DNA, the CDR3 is TGCAGCGTTGAAATCGGGATCAGCTACGAGCAGTACTTC.